This entry describes one T cell receptor (beta chain). Its target is not known. The sample originates from a study of vaccination and CD4 T cells after COVID-19. At the level of the study: The cells in question were stimulated using overlapping spike peptides derived from SARS-CoV-2, HCoV-NL63, HCoV-OC43 and HCoV-229E.

General study results and limits: There was no significant change from around 21 to 38 median reactive clonotypes.

The germline V and J ends were trimmed by 1 base and 8 bases, with 11 bases remaining between them. The CDR3 loop spans 13 amino acids. The germline V gene has CDR1 GTSNPN and CDR2 SVGIG (reference sequence). Once obtained from cultured CD4+ T cells, the DNA was sequenced using the Oncomine TCR Beta short-read assay. Someone extracted genomic DNA from cultured CD4+ T cells. Each CDR3 protein is one row after TCRdb ran MiXCR on the PCR reads. The sample holds 11,000 to 15,000 distinct CDR3 sequences, under 75% seen once. Treatment meaning: roughly 10-day PBMC culture with coronavirus spike peptide pools or control peptides (ViraFEST assay). TCR sequencing followed the expansion of antigen-specific T cells with peptide pools in ViraFEST.

Sequenced: CD4+ T cells from blood, cultured in vitro. The chain joins TRBV30 to TRBJ2-2; D uncertain. The TCR originated in a human donor who had recovered from COVID-19. The CDR3 reads CAWSEQFQGELFF. The CDR3 DNA follows: TGTGCCTGGAGTGAACAGTTTCAGGGGGAGCTGTTTTTT.